These 3 T cell receptor beta chains originate from one sample sequenced in a study of blood T cell repertoires in COVID-19. Measured with immunoSEQ multiplex PCR; TCRdb has only the in-frame clones, and not every one. The repertoire includes tens of thousands of clones, roughly four fifths of them detected once, and approximately 30% sits in the top ten. The source material was peripheral blood. The source is a woman in her 70s with acute or convalescent COVID-19.

A few counts support this clone. The V gene is TRBV19, the J gene TRBJ2-3; 12 bases are shared with TRBD2. Unmatched junction bases numbered 6, after V lost 4 bases and J lost 4 bases. The CDR3 totals 16 residues. The germline CDR1 and CDR2 sequences are LNHDA and SQIVND (reference sequence). The CDR3 DNA reads TGTGCCAGTAGTACCACTGGACTAGCGGGGTCAGATACGCAGTATTTT. Translating it yields CASSTTGLAGSDTQYF. The full variable domain, with the rest looked up from reference TRBV19 and TRBJ2-3, is DGGITQSPKYLFRKEGQNVTLSCEQNLNHDAMYWYRQDPGQGLRLIYYSQIVNDFQKGDIAEGYSVSREKKESFPLTVTSAQKNPTAFYLCASSTTGLAGSDTQYFGPGTRLTVL.

This sequence joins TRBV5-1 and TRBJ1-1, with a tentative D call TRBD1 (5 bases). The CDR3 totals 15 residues. Germline V gene sequence: CDR1 SGHRS, CDR2 YFSETQ. Trimming pared 2 bases from V and 5 bases from J, leaving 16 bases between. The CDR3 DNA follows: TGCGCCAGCAGCTTCAGTCCGGGGGAGGATACTGAAGCTTTCTTT. Amino acids: CASSFSPGEDTEAFF.

Regarding this clone: This same CDR3 is encoded by further DNA sequences in the sample. The rearrangement joins TRBV5-1 to TRBJ1-4; TRBD1 agrees at 7 bases. CDR3 length: 16 residues. The trim removed 0 bases at V and 0 bases at J, leaving 2 bases unmatched. Germline assignment: CDR1 SGHRS and CDR2 YFSETQ. CDR3 in DNA: TGCGCCAGCAGCTTGGGGACAGGTACAACTAATGAAAAACTGTTTTTT. Its translation: CASSLGTGTTNEKLFF.